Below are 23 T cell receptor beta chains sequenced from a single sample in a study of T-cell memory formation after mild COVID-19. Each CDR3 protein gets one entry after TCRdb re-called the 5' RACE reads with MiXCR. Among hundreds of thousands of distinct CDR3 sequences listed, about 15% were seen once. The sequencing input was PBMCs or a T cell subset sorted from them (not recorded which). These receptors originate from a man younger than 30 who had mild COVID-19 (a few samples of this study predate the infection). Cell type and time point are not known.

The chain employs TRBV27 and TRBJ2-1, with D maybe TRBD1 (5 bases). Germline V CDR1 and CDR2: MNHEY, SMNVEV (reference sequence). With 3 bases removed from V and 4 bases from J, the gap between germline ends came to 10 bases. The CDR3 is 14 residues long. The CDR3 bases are TGTGCCAGCAGTTTGTCGACAGCTTACAATGAGCAGTTCTTC. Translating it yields CASSLSTAYNEQFF.

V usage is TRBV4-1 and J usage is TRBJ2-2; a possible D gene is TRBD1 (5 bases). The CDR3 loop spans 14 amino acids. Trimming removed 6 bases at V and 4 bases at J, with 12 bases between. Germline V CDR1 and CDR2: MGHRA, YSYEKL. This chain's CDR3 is CASRPDRATGELFF. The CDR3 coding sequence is TGCGCCAGCAGACCCGACAGAGCCACCGGGGAGCTGTTTTTT.

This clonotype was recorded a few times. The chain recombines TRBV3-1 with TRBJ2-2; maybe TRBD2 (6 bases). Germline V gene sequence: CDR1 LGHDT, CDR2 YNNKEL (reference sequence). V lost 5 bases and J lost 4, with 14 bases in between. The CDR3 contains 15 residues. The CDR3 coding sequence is TGTGCCAGCAGCTACCTTGGGGGAGGCACCGGGGAGCTGTTTTTT. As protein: CASSYLGGGTGELFF.

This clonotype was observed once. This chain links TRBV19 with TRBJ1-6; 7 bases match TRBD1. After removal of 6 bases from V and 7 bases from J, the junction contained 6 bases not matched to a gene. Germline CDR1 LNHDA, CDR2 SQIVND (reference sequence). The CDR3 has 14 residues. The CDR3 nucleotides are TGTGCCAGTAGAGTGGACAGGCAAAATTCACCCCTCCACTTT. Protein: CASRVDRQNSPLHF.

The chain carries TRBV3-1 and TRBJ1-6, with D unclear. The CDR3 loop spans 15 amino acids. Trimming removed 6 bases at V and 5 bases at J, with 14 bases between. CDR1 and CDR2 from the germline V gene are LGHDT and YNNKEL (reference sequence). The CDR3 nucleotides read TGTGCCAGCAGTTTCATCGCCGGAAATAATTCACCCCTCCACTTT. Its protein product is CASSFIAGNNSPLHF.

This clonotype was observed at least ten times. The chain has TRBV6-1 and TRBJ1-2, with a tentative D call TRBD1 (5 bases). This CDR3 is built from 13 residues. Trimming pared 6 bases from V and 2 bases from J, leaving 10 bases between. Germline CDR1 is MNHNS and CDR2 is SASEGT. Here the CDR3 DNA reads TGTGCCAGCAGGGACATCTTAAACTATGGCTACACCTTC. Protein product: CASRDILNYGYTF.

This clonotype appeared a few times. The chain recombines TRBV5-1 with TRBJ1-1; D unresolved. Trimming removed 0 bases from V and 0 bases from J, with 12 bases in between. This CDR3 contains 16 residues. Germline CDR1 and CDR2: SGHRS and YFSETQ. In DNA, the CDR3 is TGCGCCAGCAGCTTGGCCCGTCAGCTCTTGAACACTGAAGCTTTCTTT. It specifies CASSLARQLLNTEAFF.

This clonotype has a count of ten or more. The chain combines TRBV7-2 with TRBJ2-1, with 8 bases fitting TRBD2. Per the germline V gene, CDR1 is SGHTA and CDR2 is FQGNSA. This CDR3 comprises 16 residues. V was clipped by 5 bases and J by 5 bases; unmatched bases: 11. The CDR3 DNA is TGTGCCAGCAGCCGAGCGTTGGTAGCGGGGAACAATGAGCAGTTCTTC. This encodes CASSRALVAGNNEQFF. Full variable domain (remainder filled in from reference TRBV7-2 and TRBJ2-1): GAGVSQSPSNKVTEKGKDVELRCDPISGHTALYWYRQSLGQGLEFLIYFQGNSAPDKSGLPSDRFSAERTGGSVSTLTIQRTQQEDSAVYLCASSRALVAGNNEQFFGPGTRLTVL.

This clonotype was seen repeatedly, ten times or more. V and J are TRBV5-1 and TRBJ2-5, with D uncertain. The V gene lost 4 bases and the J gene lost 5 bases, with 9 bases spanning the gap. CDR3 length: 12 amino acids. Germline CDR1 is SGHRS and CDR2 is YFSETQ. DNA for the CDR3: TGCGCCAGCAGCCCGCCGTCCGAGACCCAGTACTTC. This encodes CASSPPSETQYF. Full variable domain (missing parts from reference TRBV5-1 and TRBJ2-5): KAGVTQTPRYLIKTRGQQVTLSCSPISGHRSVSWYQQTPGQGLQFLFEYFSETQRNKGNFPGRFSGRQFSNSRSEMNVSTLELGDSALYLCASSPPSETQYFGPGTRLLVL.

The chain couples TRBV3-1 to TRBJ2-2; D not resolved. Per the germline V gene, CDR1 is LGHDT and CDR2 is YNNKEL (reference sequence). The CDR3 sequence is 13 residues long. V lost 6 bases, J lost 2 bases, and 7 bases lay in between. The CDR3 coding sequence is TGTGCCAGCAGGGAGCTCAACACCGGGGAGCTGTTTTTT. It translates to CASRELNTGELFF.

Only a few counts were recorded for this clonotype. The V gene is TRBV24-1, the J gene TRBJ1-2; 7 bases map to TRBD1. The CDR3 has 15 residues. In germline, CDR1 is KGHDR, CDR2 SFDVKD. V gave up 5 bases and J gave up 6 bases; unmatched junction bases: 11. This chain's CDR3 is CATSVEQGGRDGYTF. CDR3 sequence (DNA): TGTGCCACCAGTGTTGAGCAGGGGGGAAGGGATGGCTACACCTTC.

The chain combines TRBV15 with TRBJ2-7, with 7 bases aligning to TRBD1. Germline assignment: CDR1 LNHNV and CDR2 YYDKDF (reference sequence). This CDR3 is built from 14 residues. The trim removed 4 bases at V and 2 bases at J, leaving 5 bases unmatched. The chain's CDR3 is CATSKNRGPYEQYV. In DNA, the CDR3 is TGTGCCACCAGCAAGAACAGGGGACCCTACGAGCAGTACGTC.

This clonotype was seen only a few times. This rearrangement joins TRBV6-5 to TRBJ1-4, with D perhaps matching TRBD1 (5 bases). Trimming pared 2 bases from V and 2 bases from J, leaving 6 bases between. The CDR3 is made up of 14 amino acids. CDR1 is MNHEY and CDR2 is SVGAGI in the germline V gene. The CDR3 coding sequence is TGTGCCAGCAGTTACGGGGGGACTAATGAAAAACTGTTTTTT. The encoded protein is CASSYGGTNEKLFF.

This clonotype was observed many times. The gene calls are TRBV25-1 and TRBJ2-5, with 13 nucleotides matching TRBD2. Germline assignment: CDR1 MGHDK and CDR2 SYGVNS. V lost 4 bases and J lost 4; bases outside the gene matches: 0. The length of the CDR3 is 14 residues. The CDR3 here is CASSGTSGGETQYF. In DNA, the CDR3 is TGTGCCAGCAGTGGGACTAGCGGGGGAGAGACCCAGTACTTC.

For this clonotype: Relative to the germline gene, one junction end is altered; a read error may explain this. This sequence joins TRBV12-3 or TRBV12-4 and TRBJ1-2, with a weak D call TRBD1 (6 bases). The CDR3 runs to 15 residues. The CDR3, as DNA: TGTGACAGCACGGCGGCAGGGGCCGGTGTCTATGGCTACACCTTC. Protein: CDSTAAGAGVYGYTF.

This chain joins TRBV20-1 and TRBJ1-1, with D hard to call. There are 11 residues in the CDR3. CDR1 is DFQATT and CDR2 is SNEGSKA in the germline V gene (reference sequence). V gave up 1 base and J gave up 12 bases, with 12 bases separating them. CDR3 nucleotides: TGCAGTGCTAGAGCCCAGCCGTGGACTTTCTTT. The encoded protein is CSARAQPWTFF.

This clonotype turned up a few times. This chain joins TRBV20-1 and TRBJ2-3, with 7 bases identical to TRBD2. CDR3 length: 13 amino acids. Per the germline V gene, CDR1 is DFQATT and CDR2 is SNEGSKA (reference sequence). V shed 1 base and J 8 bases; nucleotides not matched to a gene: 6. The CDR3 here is CSARGGGVGTQYF. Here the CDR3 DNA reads TGCAGTGCTAGAGGTGGGGGGGTCGGTACGCAGTATTTT.

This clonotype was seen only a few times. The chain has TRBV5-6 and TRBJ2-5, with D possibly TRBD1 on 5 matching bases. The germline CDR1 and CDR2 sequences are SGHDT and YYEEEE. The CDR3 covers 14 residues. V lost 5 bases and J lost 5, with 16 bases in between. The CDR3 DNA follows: TGTGCCAGCAGACAAGGGGCGTATAGGGAGACCCAGTACTTC. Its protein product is CASRQGAYRETQYF.

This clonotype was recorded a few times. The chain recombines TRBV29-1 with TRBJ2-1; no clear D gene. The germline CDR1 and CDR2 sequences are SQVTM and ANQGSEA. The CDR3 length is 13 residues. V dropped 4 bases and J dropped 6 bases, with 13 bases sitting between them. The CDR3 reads CSVVGARLNEQFF. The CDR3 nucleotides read TGCAGCGTTGTTGGAGCTAGGCTCAATGAGCAGTTCTTC.

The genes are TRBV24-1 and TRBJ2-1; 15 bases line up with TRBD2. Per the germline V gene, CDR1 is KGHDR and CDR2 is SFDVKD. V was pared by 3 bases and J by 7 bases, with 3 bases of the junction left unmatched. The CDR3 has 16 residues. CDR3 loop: CATSDGLAGGRNEQFF. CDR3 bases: TGTGCCACCAGTGATGGACTAGCGGGGGGGCGAAATGAGCAGTTCTTC.

This CDR3 is CSVTPGNTEAFF. The CDR3 DNA sequence: TGCAGCGTCACTCCAGGGAACACTGAAGCTTTCTTT. V is TRBV29-1 and J is TRBJ1-1; D is ambiguous. V lost 6 bases and J 1 base, leaving 9 bases between the germline ends. Germline V gives CDR1 SQVTM, CDR2 ANQGSEA. The CDR3 covers 12 residues.

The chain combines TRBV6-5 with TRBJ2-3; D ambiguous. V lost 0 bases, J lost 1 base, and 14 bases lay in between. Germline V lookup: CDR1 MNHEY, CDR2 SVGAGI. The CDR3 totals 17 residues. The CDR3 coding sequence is TGTGCCAGCAGTTACTCGAATTACGCGGCCCGCACAGATACGCAGTATTTT. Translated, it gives CASSYSNYAARTDTQYF.

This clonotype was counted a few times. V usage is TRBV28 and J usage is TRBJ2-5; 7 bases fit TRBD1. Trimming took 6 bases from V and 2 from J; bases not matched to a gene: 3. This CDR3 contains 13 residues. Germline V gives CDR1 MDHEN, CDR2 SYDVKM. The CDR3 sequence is CASRPGQQETQYF. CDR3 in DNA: TGTGCCAGCAGACCGGGACAGCAAGAGACCCAGTACTTC.